This T cell receptor (beta chain) was found in a study of T cell responses to AZD1222 COVID-19 vaccine. Per germline, CDR1 SNHLY and CDR2 FYNNEI. This CDR3 comprises 17 residues. J lost 0 bases, V lost 3 bases, and 1 base had no gene match. Findings and limits, study-wide: Dominant at 160-218 and 743-854, vaccine-associated CD4 TCRs also spanned spike. Scientists sampled the repertoires only once the peak T cell response had passed.

About this clone itself: Its antigen is still unknown.

The protocol was immunoSEQ multiplex PCR, while the TCRdb copy is restricted to in-frame clones and leaves out a portion. This table has 90,000 to 95,000 clones, around nine tenths appearing once. The sequencing used peripheral blood, collected 28 days after the second AZD1222 dose. The rearrangement joins TRBV2 to TRBJ2-6, with 11 positions matching TRBD1. The receptor's source is an adult who received the AZD1222 COVID-19 vaccine. The CDR3 bases are TGTGCCAGCAGTGACGGGACAGGGGGCTCTGGGGCCAACGTCCTGACTTTC. Protein sequence: CASSDGTGGSGANVLTF.